The source of this T cell receptor (beta chain) is a study of Ad26.COV2.S vaccination and SARS-CoV-2 variants. Study background: Ad26.COV2.S given intramuscularly, once or twice 56 days apart. Overall study findings and caveats: Recipients of vaccine and of placebo showed similar breadth of their non-spike TCR repertoires.

Trimming took 4 bases from V and 13 from J; bases not matched to a gene: 3. CDR1 is SGHNT, CDR2 YENEEA, per germline. This CDR3 contains 11 residues. Some clones are missing from TCRdb's copy, which holds only in-frame ones; the method was immunoSEQ multiplex PCR. The repertoire holds a few hundred thousand clones, with 80% to 90% as singletons. In the case of this clone: What it binds is not known.

Noted treatment: some 20 received Ad26.COV2.S at low or high dose, single or two shots; roughly five received placebo; per-sample allocation not given. Sampling was performed 63 days after the first vaccine or placebo injection. The source is a person aged 18 to 65 who received the Ad26.COV2.S COVID-19 vaccine or a placebo. The sample consisted of peripheral blood, taken in a trial of Ad26.COV2.S vaccine versus placebo. The V and J genes are TRBV11-3 and TRBJ2-1, with TRBD2 identical over 8 bases. Here the CDR3 reads CASSYGGEQFF. In DNA, the CDR3 is TGTGCCAGCAGCTACGGGGGGGAACAGTTCTTC.